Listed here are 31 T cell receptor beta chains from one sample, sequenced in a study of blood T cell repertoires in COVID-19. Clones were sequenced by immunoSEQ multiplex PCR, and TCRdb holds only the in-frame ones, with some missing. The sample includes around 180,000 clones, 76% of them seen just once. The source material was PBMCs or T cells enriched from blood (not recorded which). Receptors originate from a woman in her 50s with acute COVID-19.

The DNA of the CDR3 is TGTGCCAGCAGGGGTCCGGGACAGGGGTATTCCACCTTC. The encoded protein is CASRGPGQGYSTF. V usage is TRBV28 and J usage is TRBJ1-2, with 10 bases lining up with TRBD1. V shed 6 bases and J 13 bases; nucleotides not matched to a gene: 11. CDR3 length equals 13 residues. The V gene's germline CDR1 is MDHEN and CDR2 SYDVKM.

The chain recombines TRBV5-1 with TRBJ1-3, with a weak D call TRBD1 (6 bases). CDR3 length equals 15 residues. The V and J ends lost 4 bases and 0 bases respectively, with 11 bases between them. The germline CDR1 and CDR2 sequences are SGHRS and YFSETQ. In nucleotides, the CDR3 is TGCGCCAGCAGCGGGGGGGCCAGCTCTGGAAACACCATATATTTT. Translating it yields CASSGGASSGNTIYF.

In nucleotides, the CDR3 is TGTGCCAGCAGCTTAAATAGCAGATTAACGAACACCGGGGAGCTGTTTTTT. Amino acids: CASSLNSRLTNTGELFF. This rearrangement joins TRBV7-3 to TRBJ2-2; D unresolved. The V gene's germline CDR1 is SGHTA and CDR2 FQGTGA. V was trimmed by 1 base and J by 0 bases, leaving 12 bases between them. This CDR3 spans 17 amino acids.

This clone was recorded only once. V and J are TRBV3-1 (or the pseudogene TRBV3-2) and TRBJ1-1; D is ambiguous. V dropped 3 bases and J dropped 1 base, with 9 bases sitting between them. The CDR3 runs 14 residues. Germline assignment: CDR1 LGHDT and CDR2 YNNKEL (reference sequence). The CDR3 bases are TGTGCCAGCAGCCATTCGAGCCGGAACACTGAAGCTTTCTTT. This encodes CASSHSSRNTEAFF.

The CDR3 here is CASSLQQGDTEAFF. CDR3 in DNA: TGTGCCAGCAGCTTACAACAGGGAGACACTGAAGCTTTCTTT. V gene TRBV7-9 combines with J gene TRBJ1-1, with TRBD1 as a possible D gene (6 bases). CDR3 size: 14 residues. V shed 2 bases and J shed 3 bases, with 10 bases lying between them. Germline V lookup: CDR1 SEHNR, CDR2 FQNEAQ (reference sequence). Complete variable domain (other parts from reference TRBV7-9 and TRBJ1-1): DTGVSQNPRHKITKRGQNVTFRCDPISEHNRLYWYRQTLGQGPEFLTYFQNEAQLEKSRLLSDRFSAERPKGSFSTLEIQRTEQGDSAMYLCASSLQQGDTEAFFGQGTRLTVV.

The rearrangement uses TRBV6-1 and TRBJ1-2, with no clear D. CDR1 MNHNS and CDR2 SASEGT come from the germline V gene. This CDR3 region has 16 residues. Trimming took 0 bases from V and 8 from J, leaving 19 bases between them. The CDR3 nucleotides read TGTGCCAGCAGTGAAGCGGGTATTTCGGGGAATGGGGGCTACACCTTC. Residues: CASSEAGISGNGGYTF.

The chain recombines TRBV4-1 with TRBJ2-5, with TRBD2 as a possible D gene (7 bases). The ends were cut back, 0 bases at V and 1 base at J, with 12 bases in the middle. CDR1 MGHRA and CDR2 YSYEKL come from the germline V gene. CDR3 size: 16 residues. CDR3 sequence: CASSQDGAGAQETQYF. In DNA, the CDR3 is TGCGCCAGCAGCCAAGATGGGGCGGGGGCCCAAGAGACCCAGTACTTC.

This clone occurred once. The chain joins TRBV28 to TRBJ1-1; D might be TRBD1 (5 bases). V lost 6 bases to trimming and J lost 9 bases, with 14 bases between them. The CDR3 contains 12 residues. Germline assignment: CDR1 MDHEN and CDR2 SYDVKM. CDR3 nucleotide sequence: TGTGCCAGCAGAACAGGCCGACAAAAAGCTTTCTTT. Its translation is CASRTGRQKAFF.

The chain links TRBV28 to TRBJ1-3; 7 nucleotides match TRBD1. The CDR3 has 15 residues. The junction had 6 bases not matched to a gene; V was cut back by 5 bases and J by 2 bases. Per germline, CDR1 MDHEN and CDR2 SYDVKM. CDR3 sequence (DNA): TGTGCCAGCAGTGACGCAGGGGGTGCTGGAAACACCATATATTTT. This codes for CASSDAGGAGNTIYF. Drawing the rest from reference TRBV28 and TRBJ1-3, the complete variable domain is DVKVTQSSRYLVKRTGEKVFLECVQDMDHENMFWYRQDPGLGLRLIYFSYDVKMKEKGDIPEGYSVSREKKERFSLILESASTNQTSMYLCASSDAGGAGNTIYFGEGSWLTVV.

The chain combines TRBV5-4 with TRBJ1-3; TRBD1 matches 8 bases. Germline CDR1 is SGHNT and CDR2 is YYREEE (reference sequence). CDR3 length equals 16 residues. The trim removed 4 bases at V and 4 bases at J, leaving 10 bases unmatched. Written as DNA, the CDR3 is TGTGCCAGCAGCCCTCCCCCGGGACAGGAGGGAAACACCATATATTTT. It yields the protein CASSPPPGQEGNTIYF.

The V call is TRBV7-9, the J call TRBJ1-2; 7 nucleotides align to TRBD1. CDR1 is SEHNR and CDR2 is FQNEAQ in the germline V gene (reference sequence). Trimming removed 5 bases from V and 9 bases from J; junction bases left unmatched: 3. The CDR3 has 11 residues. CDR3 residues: CASSLQGSYTF. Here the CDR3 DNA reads TGTGCCAGCAGCCTACAGGGGAGCTACACCTTC.

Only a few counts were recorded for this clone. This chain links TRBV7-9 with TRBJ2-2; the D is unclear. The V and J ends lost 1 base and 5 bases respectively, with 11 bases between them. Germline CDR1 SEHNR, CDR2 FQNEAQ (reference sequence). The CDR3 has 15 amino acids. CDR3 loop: CASSLERARTGELFF. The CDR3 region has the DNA TGTGCCAGCAGCTTAGAAAGAGCTCGAACCGGGGAGCTGTTTTTT.

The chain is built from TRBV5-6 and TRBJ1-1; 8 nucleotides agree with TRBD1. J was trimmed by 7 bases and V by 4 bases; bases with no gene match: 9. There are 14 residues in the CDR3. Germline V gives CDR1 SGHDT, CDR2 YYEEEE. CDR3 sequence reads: CASSATGVLIEAFF. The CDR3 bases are TGTGCCAGCAGCGCGACAGGGGTTCTTATTGAAGCTTTCTTT.

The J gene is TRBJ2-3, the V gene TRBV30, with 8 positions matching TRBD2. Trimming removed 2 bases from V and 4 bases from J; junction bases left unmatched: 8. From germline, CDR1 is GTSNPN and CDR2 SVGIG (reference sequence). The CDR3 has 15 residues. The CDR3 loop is CAWSNSGGRADTQYF. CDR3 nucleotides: TGTGCCTGGAGTAACAGCGGGGGTAGGGCAGATACGCAGTATTTT.

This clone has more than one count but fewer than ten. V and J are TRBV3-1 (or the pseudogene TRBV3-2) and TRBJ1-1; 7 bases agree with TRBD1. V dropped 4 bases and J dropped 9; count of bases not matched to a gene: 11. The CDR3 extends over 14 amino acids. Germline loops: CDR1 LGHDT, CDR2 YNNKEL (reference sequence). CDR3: CASSLDRAMGQAFF. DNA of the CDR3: TGTGCCAGCAGCCTTGACAGGGCGATGGGTCAAGCTTTCTTT.

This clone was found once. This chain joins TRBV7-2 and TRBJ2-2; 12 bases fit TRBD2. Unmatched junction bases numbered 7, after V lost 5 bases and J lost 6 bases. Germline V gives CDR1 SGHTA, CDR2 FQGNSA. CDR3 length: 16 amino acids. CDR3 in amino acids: CASSHRLAGESGELFF. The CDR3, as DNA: TGTGCCAGCAGCCACCGACTAGCGGGGGAATCCGGGGAGCTGTTTTTT.

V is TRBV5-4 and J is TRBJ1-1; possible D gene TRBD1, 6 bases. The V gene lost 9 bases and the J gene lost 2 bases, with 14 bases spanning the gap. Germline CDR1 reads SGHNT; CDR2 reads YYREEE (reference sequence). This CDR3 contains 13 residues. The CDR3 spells CAIRTEENTEAFF. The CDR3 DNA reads TGTGCCATCCGGACAGAAGAAAACACTGAAGCTTTCTTT. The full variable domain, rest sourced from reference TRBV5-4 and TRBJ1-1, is ETGVTQSPTHLIKTRGQQVTLRCSSQSGHNTVSWYQQALGQGPQFIFQYYREEENGRGNFPPRFSGLQFPNYSSELNVNALELDDSALYLCAIRTEENTEAFFGQGTRLTVV.

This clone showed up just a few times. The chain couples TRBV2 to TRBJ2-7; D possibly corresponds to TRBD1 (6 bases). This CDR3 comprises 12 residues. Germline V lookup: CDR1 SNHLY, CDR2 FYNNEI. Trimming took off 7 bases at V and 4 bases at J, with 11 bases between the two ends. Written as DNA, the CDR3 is TGTGCCAGCAAAAGGGACACATACGAGCAGTACGTC. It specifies CASKRDTYEQYV.

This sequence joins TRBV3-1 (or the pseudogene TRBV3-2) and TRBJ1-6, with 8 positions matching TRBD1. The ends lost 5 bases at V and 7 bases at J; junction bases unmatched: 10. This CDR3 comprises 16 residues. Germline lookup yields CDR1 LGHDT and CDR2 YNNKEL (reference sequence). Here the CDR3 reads CASSARQGLSNSPLHF. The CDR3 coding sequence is TGTGCCAGCAGCGCCCGACAGGGGTTAAGCAATTCACCCCTCCACTTT.

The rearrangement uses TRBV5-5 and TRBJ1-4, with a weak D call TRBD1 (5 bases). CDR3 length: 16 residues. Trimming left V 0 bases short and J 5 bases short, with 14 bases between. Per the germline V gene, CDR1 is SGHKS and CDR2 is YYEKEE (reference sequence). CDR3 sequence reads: CASSLAEGVGNEKLFF. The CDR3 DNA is TGTGCCAGCAGCTTGGCCGAAGGGGTGGGCAATGAAAAACTGTTTTTT.

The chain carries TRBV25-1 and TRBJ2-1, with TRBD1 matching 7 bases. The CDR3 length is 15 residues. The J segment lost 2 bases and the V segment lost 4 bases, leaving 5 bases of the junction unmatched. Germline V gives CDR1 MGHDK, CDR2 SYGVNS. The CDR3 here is CASSGDRVPYNEQFF. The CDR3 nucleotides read TGTGCCAGCAGTGGAGACAGGGTCCCCTACAATGAGCAGTTCTTC.

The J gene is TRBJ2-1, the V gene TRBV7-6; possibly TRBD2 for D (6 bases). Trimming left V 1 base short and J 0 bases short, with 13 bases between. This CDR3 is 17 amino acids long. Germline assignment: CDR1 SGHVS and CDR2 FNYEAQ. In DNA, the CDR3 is TGTGCCAGCAGCTTAGGGTCGGGACTCCGCTCCTACAATGAGCAGTTCTTC. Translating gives CASSLGSGLRSYNEQFF. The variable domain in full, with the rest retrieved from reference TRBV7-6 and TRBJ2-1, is GAGVSQSPRYKVTKRGQDVALRCDPISGHVSLYWYRQALGQGPEFLTYFNYEAQQDKSGLPNDRFSAERPEGSISTLTIQRTEQRDSAMYRCASSLGSGLRSYNEQFFGPGTRLTVL.

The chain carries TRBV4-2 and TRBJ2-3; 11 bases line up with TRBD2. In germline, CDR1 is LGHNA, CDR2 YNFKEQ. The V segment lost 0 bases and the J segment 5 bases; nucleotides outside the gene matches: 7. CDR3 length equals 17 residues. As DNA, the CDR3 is TGTGCCAGCAGCCAAGATTTGGGTAGCGGGGGGGGAGATACGCAGTATTTT. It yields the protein CASSQDLGSGGGDTQYF.

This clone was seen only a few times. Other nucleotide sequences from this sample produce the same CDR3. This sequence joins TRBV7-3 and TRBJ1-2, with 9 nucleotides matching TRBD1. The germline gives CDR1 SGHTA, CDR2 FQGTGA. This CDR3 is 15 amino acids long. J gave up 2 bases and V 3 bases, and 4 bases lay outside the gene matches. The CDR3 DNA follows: TGTGCCAGCAGCTTGACGGGACAGGGAAACTATGGCTACACCTTC. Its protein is CASSLTGQGNYGYTF.

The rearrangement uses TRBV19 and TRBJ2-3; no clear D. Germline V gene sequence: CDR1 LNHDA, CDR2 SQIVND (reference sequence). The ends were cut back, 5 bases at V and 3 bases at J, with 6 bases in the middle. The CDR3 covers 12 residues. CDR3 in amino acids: CASSPRTDTQYF. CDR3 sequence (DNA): TGTGCCAGTAGTCCCAGAACAGATACGCAGTATTTT.

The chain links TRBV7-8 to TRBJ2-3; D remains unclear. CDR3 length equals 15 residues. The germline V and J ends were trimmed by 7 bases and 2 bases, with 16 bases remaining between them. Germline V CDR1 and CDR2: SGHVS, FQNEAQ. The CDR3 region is CASTSGGSLTDTQYF. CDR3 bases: TGTGCCAGCACCTCCGGCGGTTCCCTCACAGATACGCAGTATTTT.

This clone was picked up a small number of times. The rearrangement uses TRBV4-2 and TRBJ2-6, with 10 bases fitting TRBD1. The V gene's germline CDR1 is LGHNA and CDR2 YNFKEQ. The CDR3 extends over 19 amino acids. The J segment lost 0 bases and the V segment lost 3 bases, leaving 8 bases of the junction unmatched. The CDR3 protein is CASSQGLGDRGSGANVLTF. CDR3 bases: TGTGCCAGCAGCCAGGGATTAGGGGACAGGGGCTCTGGGGCCAACGTCCTGACTTTC.

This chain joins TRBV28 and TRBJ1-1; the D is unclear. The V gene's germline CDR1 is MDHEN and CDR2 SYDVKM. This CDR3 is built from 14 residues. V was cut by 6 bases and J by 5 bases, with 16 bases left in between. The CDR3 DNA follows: TGTGCCAGCAGCTTCCAACTACTAGGGACTGAAGCTTTCTTT. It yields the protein CASSFQLLGTEAFF.

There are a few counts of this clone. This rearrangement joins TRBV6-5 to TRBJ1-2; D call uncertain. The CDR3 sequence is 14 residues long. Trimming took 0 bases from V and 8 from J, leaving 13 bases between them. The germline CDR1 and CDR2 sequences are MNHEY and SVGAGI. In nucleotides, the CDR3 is TGTGCCAGCAGTTACTCGGACTCCCCCGGAGGCTACACCTTC. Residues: CASSYSDSPGGYTF.

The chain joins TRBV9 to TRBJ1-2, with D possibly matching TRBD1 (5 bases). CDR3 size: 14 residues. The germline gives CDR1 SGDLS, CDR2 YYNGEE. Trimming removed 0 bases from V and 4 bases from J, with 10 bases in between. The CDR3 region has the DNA TGTGCCAGCAGCGTAGACCTGGGGGGCTATGGCTACACCTTC. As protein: CASSVDLGGYGYTF.

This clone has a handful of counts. The CDR3 sequence is CASSPLGTTGNTIYF. CDR3 nucleotide sequence: TGTGCCAGCAGCCCATTAGGGACAACGGGAAACACCATATATTTT. This sequence joins TRBV13 and TRBJ1-3, with TRBD1 as a possible D gene (6 bases). This CDR3 has 15 residues. Trimming pared 5 bases from V and 4 bases from J, leaving 15 bases between. CDR1 is PRHDT, CDR2 FYEKMQ, per germline (reference sequence).